This T cell receptor (beta chain) is drawn from a study of T cells in Graves' hyperthyroidism and ophthalmopathy. Overall study context: The authors collected peripheral blood at initial diagnosis, before any treatment.

RNA transcripts served as the template for amplifying TCR beta CDR3 regions. The primer set for the first-round RT-PCR of the TCR CDR3 was HTBI. TCRdb passed the multiplex PCR reads through MiXCR, listing each CDR3 protein once. In the table there are around 200,000 distinct CDR3 sequences, about 15% of which are singletons. The study's findings and limits: The blood repertoire included most of the expanded thyroid clonotypes above 0.001.

Germline CDR1 and CDR2: MGHDK and SYGVNS. Trimming left V 5 bases short and J 6 bases short, with 8 bases between. This CDR3 has 11 amino acids. This clonotype was found many times. What it recognizes is unknown. Graves' hyperthyroidism without ophthalmopathy progression within 18 months was termed stable. Among the patients, aged 18 to 65, hyperthyroidism was newly diagnosed and had lasted under 2 months. The TCR comes from a woman aged 50 to 65 with Graves' hyperthyroidism. Material for sequencing was blood. This chain connects TRBV25-1 to TRBJ2-7; TRBD2 is a possible D gene (5 bases). As DNA, the CDR3 is TGTGCCAGCAGTCGAGGGTTCGAGCAGTACTTC. It yields the protein CASSRGFEQYF.